The TCR beta chain under discussion was sequenced for a study of cytomegalovirus exposure and HLA in healthy donors. To note about this clone: Its antigen is undetermined.

Findings and caveats of the study: Most TCR sequences were uncommon, yet certain public TCRs appeared in many donors. A few CMV-associated chains proved CMV antigen-specific in vitro.

The PCR ran on 60 Vbeta and 13 Jbeta primers. Data came from immunoSEQ multiplex PCR; TCRdb stores just in-frame clones and leaves some out. The top ten hold 2% to 2.5% of the sample, which has 150,000 to 200,000 clones, 72% seen once. This CDR3 region has 13 residues. Per germline, CDR1 SQVTM and CDR2 ANQGSEA. Trimming cost V 8 bases and J 1 base, with 14 bases left between them. Sequenced: PBMCs. The TCR was taken from a human donor in good health. This chain uses TRBV29-1 with TRBJ1-1, with D unresolved. The CDR3 spells CSLRRGPNTEAFF. In DNA form, the CDR3 reads TGCAGCCTTCGGCGGGGTCCGAACACTGAAGCTTTCTTT.